A selection of T cell receptor beta chains follows, all from one sample in a study of T cell changes during pregnancy in multiple sclerosis. Clones were read by immunoSEQ multiplex PCR, and TCRdb kept only the in-frame ones, dropping some. This table has 80,000 or so clones, 92% appearing once. The sequencing here drew on peripheral blood, taken before pregnancy. All receptors come from a female donor with multiple sclerosis, enrolled in a pregnancy study. The CDR3 runs from the conserved cysteine through the conserved F or W. Fields, in order: V gene, clone size, D gene, J gene, CDR3 protein, CDR3 DNA. A D gene is named only where the DNA matches it firmly. Size is stated for part of the rows, as once, few or many counts, or as a class when the clone is expanded.

TRBV12-5	once	TRBD1	TRBJ1-3	CASGKRQGTGNTIYF	TGTGCTAGTGGTAAACGACAGGGAACTGGAAACACCATATATTTT
TRBV7-3	once	-	TRBJ1-3	CASSSSGIGGHTIYF	TGTGCCAGCAGCTCGTCAGGAATCGGGGGACACACCATATATTTT
TRBV14	-	TRBD1	TRBJ2-7	CASSQTGTESYEQYF	TGTGCCAGCAGCCAAACCGGGACAGAATCCTACGAGCAGTACTTC
TRBV6-5	-	-	TRBJ2-2	CASRGNRHLGELFF	TGTGCCAGCAGGGGCAATCGACACCTCGGGGAGCTGTTTTTT
TRBV6-5	-	-	TRBJ1-6	CASSYWAGDPLSPLHF	TGTGCCAGCAGTTACTGGGCAGGGGATCCACTTTCACCCCTCCACTTT
TRBV9	-	TRBD2	TRBJ2-5	CASSVASGGARETQYF	TGTGCCAGCAGCGTAGCGAGCGGGGGGGCGAGGGAGACCCAGTACTTC
TRBV10-3	-	-	TRBJ1-1	CAITGVGGMNTEAFF	TGTGCCATCACCGGGGTGGGGGGGATGAACACTGAAGCTTTCTTT
TRBV5-4	-	TRBD1	TRBJ2-7	CASSPGTGPAVREQYF	TGTGCCAGCAGCCCGGGGACAGGACCCGCCGTTCGGGAGCAGTACTTC
TRBV6-5	-	-	TRBJ2-3	CATTASTDTQYF	TGTGCCACTACCGCTAGCACAGATACGCAGTATTTT
TRBV5-6	-	-	TRBJ2-3	CASSLFPITDTQYF	TGTGCCAGCAGCTTGTTCCCCATTACAGATACGCAGTATTTT
TRBV19	-	TRBD1	TRBJ1-5	CASSMEGARDQPQHF	TGTGCCAGTAGTATGGAGGGGGCTAGAGATCAGCCCCAGCATTTT
TRBV5-1	-	-	TRBJ1-4	CASSLPDSVNEKLFF	TGCGCCAGCAGCTTGCCCGACAGTGTTAATGAAAAACTGTTTTTT
TRBV4-1	-	-	TRBJ1-6	CASSQEGPWGGYNSPLHF	TGCGCCAGCAGCCAAGAAGGACCGTGGGGGGGTTATAATTCACCCCTCCACTTT
TRBV29-1	-	-	TRBJ1-2	CSVKTTSGWGLSGYTF	TGCAGCGTTAAAACGACGTCGGGGTGGGGACTGAGTGGCTACACCTTC
TRBV2	-	TRBD2	TRBJ2-3	CASNRGSRSSGARDTQYF	TGTGCCAGCAACAGGGGTTCCCGTTCTAGCGGGGCCAGGGATACGCAGTATTTT
TRBV9	-	TRBD1	TRBJ2-3	CASSVTRDRVSTDTQYF	TGTGCCAGCAGCGTGACGCGGGACAGGGTTTCAACAGATACGCAGTATTTT
TRBV5-1	once	-	TRBJ2-7	CASSLSGQYEQYF	TGCGCCAGCAGCTTGTCAGGGCAGTACGAGCAGTACTTC
TRBV7-3	-	TRBD2	TRBJ2-1	CASSLSSGVSYNEQFF	TGTGCCAGCAGCTTATCTAGCGGGGTGTCCTACAATGAGCAGTTCTTC
TRBV11-2	-	TRBD2	TRBJ2-3	CASSSIIARGEDTQYF	TGTGCCAGCAGCTCAATAATCGCGCGGGGGGAGGATACGCAGTATTTT
TRBV9	-	-	TRBJ2-2	CASSSLSEGGTGELFF	TGTGCCAGCAGCTCCCTAAGTGAAGGGGGCACCGGGGAGCTGTTTTTT
TRBV10-3	-	-	TRBJ2-5	CAIGKEGETQYF	TGTGCCATCGGCAAGGAGGGCGAGACCCAGTACTTC
TRBV4-1	-	-	TRBJ1-3	CASSQPQGTGNTIYF	TGCGCCAGCAGCCAACCTCAGGGAACTGGAAACACCATATATTTT
TRBV30	-	TRBD1	TRBJ1-1	CAWSVKGARTEAFF	TGTGCCTGGAGTGTAAAGGGGGCGCGGACTGAAGCTTTCTTT
TRBV5-6	-	TRBD1	TRBJ2-7	CASSTGTGRYEQYF	TGTGCCAGCAGCACCGGGACAGGGAGATACGAGCAGTACTTC
TRBV10-1	few	-	TRBJ1-1	CASSGQTNTEAFF	TGCGCCAGCAGTGGACAGACGAACACTGAAGCTTTCTTT
TRBV6-1	-	TRBD1	TRBJ2-5	CASSFLGQGKETQYF	TGTGCCAGCAGTTTCCTCGGACAGGGAAAAGAGACCCAGTACTTC
TRBV5-4	-	TRBD1	TRBJ1-2	CASSLDRGSYGYTF	TGTGCCAGCAGCCTAGACAGGGGGTCCTATGGCTACACCTTC